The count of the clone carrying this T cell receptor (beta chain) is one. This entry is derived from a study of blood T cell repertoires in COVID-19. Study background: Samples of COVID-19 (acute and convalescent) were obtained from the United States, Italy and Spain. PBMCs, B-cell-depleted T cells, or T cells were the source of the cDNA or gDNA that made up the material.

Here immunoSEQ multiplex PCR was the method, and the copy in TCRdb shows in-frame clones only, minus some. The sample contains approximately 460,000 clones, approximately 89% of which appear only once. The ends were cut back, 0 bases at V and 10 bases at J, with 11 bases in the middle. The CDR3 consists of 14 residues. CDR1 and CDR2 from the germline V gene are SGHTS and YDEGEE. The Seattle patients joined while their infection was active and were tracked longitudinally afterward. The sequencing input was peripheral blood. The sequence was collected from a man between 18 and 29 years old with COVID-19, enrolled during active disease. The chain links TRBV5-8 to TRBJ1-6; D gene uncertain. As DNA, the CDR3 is TGTGCCAGCAGCTTGGCGGGGTTGGGGTCACCCCTCCACTTT. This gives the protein CASSLAGLGSPLHF.